This TCR beta chain was identified in a study of CD4 T cells in relation to SARS-CoV-2 and coronaviruses. Looking at the study overall: No peptide or an HIV-1 Nef peptide pool served as negative control. General study points: Around 60% of donors had memory CD4+ clonotypes crossrecognizing SARS-CoV-2 and common cold coronavirus spike.

Sequencing was performed with immunoSEQ multiplex PCR; in TCRdb, only in-frame clones are kept and a portion is missing. The table shows 15,000 to 20,000 clones, with 74% occurring only once. This CDR3 has 13 amino acids. The V end lost 0 bases, the J end lost 4 bases, and 6 bases lay between the germline ends. The germline V gene encodes CDR1 LGHNA and CDR2 YSLEER. Unexposed donor CD4+ T cells date from about 2010-2018, before the COVID-19 pandemic. The cells were cultured for over eight days before CD4+ T cells were isolated. PBMCs were plated at a few million per well in IL-2-containing medium. In regard to this clone: Its antigen is still unknown.

The sample consisted of CD4+ T cells from PBMCs, cultured in vitro. The V call is TRBV4-3, the J call TRBJ1-2; the D is unclear. This TCR was recovered from a human donor in good health. In DNA form, the CDR3 reads TGCGCCAGCAGCCAAGATCGCAGCTATGGCTACACCTTC. It specifies CASSQDRSYGYTF.